The clone carrying this T cell receptor (beta chain) was detected once. CDR1 is SGDLS and CDR2 is YYNGEE in the germline V gene. V lost 0 bases, J lost 4 bases, and 13 bases lay in between. CDR3 length: 15 amino acids. This record belongs to a study of blood T cell repertoires in COVID-19. About the study: T cells, B-cell-depleted T cells, or PBMCs provided the cDNA or gDNA that served as material.

Authors' data handling: Amplified reference gene primers provided the basis for estimating nucleated cell counts. Clones were sequenced by immunoSEQ multiplex PCR, and TCRdb holds only the in-frame ones, with some missing. The D gene and trimming were derived from the DNA, and the V and J assignments and clone size from that table. The table has 200,000 to 250,000 clones, around 80% seen once. Sequences were obtained from peripheral blood. The receptor comes from a woman aged 40 to 50 who had recovered from COVID-19. The genes are TRBV9 and TRBJ2-5; D perhaps matches TRBD2 (6 bases). CDR3: CASSVERGTPETQYF. The CDR3 DNA follows: TGTGCCAGCAGCGTAGAACGGGGGACCCCAGAGACCCAGTACTTC.